This T cell receptor (beta chain) was obtained from a study of blood T cells in healthy people across ages. The trim removed 7 bases at V and 6 bases at J, leaving 5 bases unmatched. The germline V gene encodes CDR1 SGHVS and CDR2 FQNEAQ. The CDR3 sequence is 13 residues long. A J-beta primer mix and a sample-barcoded 5' primer were used in a second PCR of roughly 6 to 12 cycles. TCRdb reprocessed the 5' RACE reads with MiXCR, giving one entry per CDR3 protein. Counted here are around 710,000 distinct CDR3 sequences, around 46% occurring once; the ten biggest clones make up approximately 22%. On this clonotype itself: Its antigen is as yet unknown.

Study results and limitations: In these data, TCR beta diversity tracked strongly with naive T cell percentage.

Donors were systemically healthy Caucasian individuals from Russia aged about 6 to 90 years. The chain has TRBV7-8 and TRBJ1-2, with 10 bases identical to TRBD1. Sequenced input: blood. This clonotype was sampled from a woman in her sixties in good health. CDR3 sequence reads: CASTGQGEDGYTF. CDR3 coding DNA: TGTGCCAGCACCGGACAGGGGGAGGATGGCTACACCTTC.